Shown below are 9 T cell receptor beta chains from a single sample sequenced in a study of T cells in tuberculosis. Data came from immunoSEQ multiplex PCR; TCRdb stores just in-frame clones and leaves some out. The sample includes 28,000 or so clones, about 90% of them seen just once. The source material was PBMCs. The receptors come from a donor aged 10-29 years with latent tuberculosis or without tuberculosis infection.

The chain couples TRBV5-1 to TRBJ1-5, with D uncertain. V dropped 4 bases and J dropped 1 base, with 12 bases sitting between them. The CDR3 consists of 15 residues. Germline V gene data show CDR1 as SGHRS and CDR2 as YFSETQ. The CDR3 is CASSPGVGSNQPQHF. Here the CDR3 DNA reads TGCGCCAGCAGCCCCGGGGTCGGAAGCAATCAGCCCCAGCATTTT.

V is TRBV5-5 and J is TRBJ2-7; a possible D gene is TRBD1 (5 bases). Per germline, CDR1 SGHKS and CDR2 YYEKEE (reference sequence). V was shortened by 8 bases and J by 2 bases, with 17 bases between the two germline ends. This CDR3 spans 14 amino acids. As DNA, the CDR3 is TGTGCCAGGCAGGGCCCGTACCGGGCCTACGAGCAGTACTTC. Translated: CARQGPYRAYEQYF.

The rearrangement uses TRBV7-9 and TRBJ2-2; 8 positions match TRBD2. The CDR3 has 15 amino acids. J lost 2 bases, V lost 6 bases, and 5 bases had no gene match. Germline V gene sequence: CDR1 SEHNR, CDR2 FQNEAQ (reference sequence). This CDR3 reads CASSFSGVNTGELFF. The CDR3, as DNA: TGTGCCAGCAGTTTTAGCGGGGTTAACACCGGGGAGCTGTTTTTT.

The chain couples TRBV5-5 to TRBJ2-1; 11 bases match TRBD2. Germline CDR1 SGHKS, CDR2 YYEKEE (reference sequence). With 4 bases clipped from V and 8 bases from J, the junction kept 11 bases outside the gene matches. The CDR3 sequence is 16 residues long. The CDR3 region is CASSRSSGGPIYEQFF. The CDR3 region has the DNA TGTGCCAGCAGCCGCTCTAGCGGGGGGCCGATATATGAGCAGTTCTTC.

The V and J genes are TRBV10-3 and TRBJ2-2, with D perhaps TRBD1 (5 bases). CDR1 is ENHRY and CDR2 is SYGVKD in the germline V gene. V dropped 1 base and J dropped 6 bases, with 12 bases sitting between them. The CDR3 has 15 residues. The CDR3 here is CAISEWQGGAGELFF. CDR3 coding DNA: TGTGCCATCAGTGAGTGGCAGGGCGGCGCCGGGGAGCTGTTTTTT.

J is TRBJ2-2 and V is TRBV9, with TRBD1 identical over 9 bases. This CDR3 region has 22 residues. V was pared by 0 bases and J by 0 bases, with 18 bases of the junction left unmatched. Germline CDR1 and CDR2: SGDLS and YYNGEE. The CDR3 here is CASSVGFGWGQGSLANTGELFF. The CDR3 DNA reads TGTGCCAGCAGCGTAGGGTTTGGTTGGGGACAGGGATCCTTGGCGAACACCGGGGAGCTGTTTTTT.

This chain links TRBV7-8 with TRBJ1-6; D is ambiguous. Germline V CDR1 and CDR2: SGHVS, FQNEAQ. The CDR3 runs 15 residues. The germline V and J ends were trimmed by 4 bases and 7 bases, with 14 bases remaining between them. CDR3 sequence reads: CASSSYLWENSPLHF. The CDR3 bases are TGTGCCAGCAGCTCATACCTATGGGAGAATTCACCCCTCCACTTT.

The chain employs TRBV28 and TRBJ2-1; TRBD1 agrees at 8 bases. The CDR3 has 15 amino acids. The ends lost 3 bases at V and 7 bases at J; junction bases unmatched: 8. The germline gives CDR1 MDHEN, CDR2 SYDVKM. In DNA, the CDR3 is TGTGCCAGCAGTTTCGAGCAGGGGGCGCGAAATGAGCAGTTCTTC. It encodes CASSFEQGARNEQFF.

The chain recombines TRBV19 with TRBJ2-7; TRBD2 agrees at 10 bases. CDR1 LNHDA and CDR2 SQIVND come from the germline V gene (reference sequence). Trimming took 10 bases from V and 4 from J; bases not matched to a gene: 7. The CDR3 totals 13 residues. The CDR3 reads CATSPGLAYEQYF. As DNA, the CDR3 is TGTGCCACCTCACCGGGACTAGCGTACGAGCAGTACTTC.